This TCR beta chain was sequenced in a study of blood T cell repertoires in COVID-19. V lost 5 bases, J lost 5 bases, and 13 bases lay in between. Germline CDR1 reads SGHNT; CDR2 reads YENEEA. This CDR3 is 14 amino acids long. TCRdb's table, derived via immunoSEQ multiplex PCR, lists solely in-frame clones and lacks some. The profile shows tens of thousands of clones, 90% of them singletons. The chain combines TRBV11-3 with TRBJ2-1; a possible D gene is TRBD2 (6 bases). The origin of this receptor is a man over 45 with acute or convalescent COVID-19. The sequenced sample consisted of peripheral blood. The CDR3 loop is CASSLKRAHNEQFF. The CDR3 coding sequence is TGTGCCAGCAGCCTCAAGCGGGCCCACAATGAGCAGTTCTTC. Together with reference TRBV11-3 and TRBJ2-1, the CDR3 gives the full variable domain: EAGVVQSPRYKIIEKKQPVAFWCNPISGHNTLYWYLQNLGQGPELLIRYENEEAVDDSQLPKDRFSAERLKGVDSTLKIQPAELGDSAVYLCASSLKRAHNEQFFGPGTRLTVL.